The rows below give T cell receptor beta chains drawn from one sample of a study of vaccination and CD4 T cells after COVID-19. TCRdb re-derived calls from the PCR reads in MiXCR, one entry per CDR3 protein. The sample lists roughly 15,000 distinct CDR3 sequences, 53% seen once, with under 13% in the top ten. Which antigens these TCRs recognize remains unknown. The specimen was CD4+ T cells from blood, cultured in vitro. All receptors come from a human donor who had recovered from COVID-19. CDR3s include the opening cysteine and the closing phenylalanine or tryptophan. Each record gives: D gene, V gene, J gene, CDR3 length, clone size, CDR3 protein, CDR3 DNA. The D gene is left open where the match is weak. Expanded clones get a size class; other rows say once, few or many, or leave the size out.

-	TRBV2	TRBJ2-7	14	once	CASSVRPSNYEQYF	TGTGCCAGCAGTGTGAGACCAAGTAATTACGAGCAGTACTTC
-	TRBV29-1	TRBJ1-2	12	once	CSVGQTNYGYTF	TGCAGCGTAGGACAGACTAACTATGGCTACACCTTC
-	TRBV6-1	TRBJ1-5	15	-	CASKGGPYSNQPQHF	TGTGCCAGCAAGGGGGGACCATATAGCAATCAGCCCCAGCATTTT
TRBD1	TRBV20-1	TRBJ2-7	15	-	CSAAKTGTGYYEQYF	TGCAGTGCCGCCAAGACCGGGACAGGGTACTACGAGCAGTACTTC
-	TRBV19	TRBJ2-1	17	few	CASSILGAGVGANEQFF	TGTGCCAGTAGTATCCTCGGTGCGGGGGTGGGGGCCAATGAGCAGTTCTTC
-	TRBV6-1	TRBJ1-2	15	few	CASSEVHQGTYGYTF	TGTGCCAGCAGTGAAGTCCACCAGGGAACTTATGGCTACACCTTC
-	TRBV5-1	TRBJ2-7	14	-	CASSLDRRFYEQYF	TGCGCCAGCAGCTTGGACAGGAGATTCTACGAGCAGTACTTC
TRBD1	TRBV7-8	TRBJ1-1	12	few	CASSSDRGKAFF	TGTGCCAGCAGCTCGGACAGGGGGAAAGCTTTCTTT
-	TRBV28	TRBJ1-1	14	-	CASSLLTGFTEAFF	TGTGCCAGCAGTCTACTTACAGGGTTCACTGAAGCTTTCTTT
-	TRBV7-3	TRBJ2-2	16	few	CASSLQTRENTGELFF	TGTGCCAGCAGCTTACAGACTAGAGAAAACACCGGGGAGCTGTTTTTT
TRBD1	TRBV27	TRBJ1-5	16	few	CASSLGAGGGNQPQHF	TGTGCCAGCAGTTTAGGGGCAGGGGGTGGCAATCAGCCCCAGCATTTT
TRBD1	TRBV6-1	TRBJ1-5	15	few	CASSADRISNQPQHF	TGTGCCAGCAGTGCGGACAGGATTAGCAATCAGCCCCAGCATTTT
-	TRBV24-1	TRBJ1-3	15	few	CATTLGPRNGNTIYF	TGTGCCACCACCTTAGGGCCAAGGAATGGAAACACCATATATTTT
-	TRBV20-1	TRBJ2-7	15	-	CSARDPGLRHYEQYF	TGCAGTGCTAGAGATCCGGGACTGCGTCACTACGAGCAGTACTTC
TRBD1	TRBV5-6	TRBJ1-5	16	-	CASSLFSGQGYQPQHF	TGTGCCAGCAGCTTATTTTCAGGACAGGGCTATCAGCCCCAGCATTTT
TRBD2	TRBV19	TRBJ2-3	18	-	CASSSGLAGGRVTDTQYF	TGTGCCAGTAGTTCCGGACTAGCGGGGGGCCGGGTCACAGATACGCAGTATTTT
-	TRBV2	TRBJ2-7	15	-	CASRVTRGDPYEQYF	TGTGCCAGCAGAGTGACGAGGGGAGACCCCTACGAGCAGTACTTC
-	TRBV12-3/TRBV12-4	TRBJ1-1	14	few	CASSLEMGSTEAFF	TGTGCCAGCAGTTTGGAGATGGGGAGCACTGAAGCTTTCTTT
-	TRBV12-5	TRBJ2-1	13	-	CASGLVGGHEQFF	TGTGCTAGTGGTTTAGTGGGGGGGCATGAGCAGTTCTTC
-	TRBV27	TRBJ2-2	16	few	CASSPSRAANTGELFF	TGTGCCAGCAGCCCCAGCCGGGCGGCGAACACCGGGGAGCTGTTTTTT
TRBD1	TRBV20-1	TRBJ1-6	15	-	CSARVPTGRGSPLHF	TGCAGTGCTAGAGTCCCGACAGGGAGAGGATCACCCCTCCACTTT
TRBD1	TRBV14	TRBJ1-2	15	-	CASSRRQGSVYGYTF	TGTGCCAGCAGCCGACGACAGGGGAGTGTCTATGGCTACACCTTC
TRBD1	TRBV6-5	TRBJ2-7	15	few	CASSYKRQGPYEQYF	TGTGCCAGCAGTTACAAACGACAGGGGCCCTACGAGCAGTACTTC
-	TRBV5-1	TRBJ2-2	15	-	CASSLGFPNTGELFF	TGCGCCAGCAGCTTAGGGTTCCCGAACACCGGGGAGCTGTTTTTT
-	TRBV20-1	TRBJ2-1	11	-	CSAREYNEQFF	TGCAGTGCTAGGGAATACAATGAGCAGTTCTTC
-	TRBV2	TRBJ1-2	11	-	CASGANRGYTF	TGTGCCAGCGGGGCCAATCGGGGCTACACCTTC
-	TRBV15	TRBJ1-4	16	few	CATSRETGRGYEKLFF	TGTGCCACCAGCAGGGAGACAGGACGCGGGTATGAAAAACTGTTTTTT
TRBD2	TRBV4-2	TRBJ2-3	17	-	CASSSSGGAGSTDTQYF	TGTGCCAGCAGCTCTTCGGGAGGGGCAGGGAGCACAGATACGCAGTATTTT
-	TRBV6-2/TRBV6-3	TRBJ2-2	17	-	CASSHTAGGPRPGELFF	TGTGCCAGCAGCCACACCGCAGGGGGGCCGAGACCCGGGGAGCTGTTTTTT
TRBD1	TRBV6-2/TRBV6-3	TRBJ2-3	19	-	CASSYSNRKRTGGTDTQYF	TGTGCCAGCAGTTACTCGAATCGCAAACGGACAGGGGGCACAGATACGCAGTATTTT
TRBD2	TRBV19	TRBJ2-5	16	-	CASSPPGLAGVETQYF	TGTGCCAGTAGCCCCCCGGGACTAGCGGGAGTAGAGACCCAGTACTTC
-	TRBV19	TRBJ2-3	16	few	CASSPGDRLHTDTQYF	TGTGCCAGTAGTCCGGGAGACCGACTGCACACAGATACGCAGTATTTT
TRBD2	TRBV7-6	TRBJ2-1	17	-	CASSLEAGVPSYNEQFF	TGTGCCAGCAGCTTAGAGGCGGGGGTTCCCTCCTACAATGAGCAGTTCTTC
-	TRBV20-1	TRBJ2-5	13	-	CSASVGHVGTQYF	TGCAGTGCTAGTGTGGGGCACGTAGGGACCCAGTACTTC
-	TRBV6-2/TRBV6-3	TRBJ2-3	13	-	CASSKLYTAAQYF	TGTGCCAGCAGTAAACTATATACCGCGGCGCAGTATTTT
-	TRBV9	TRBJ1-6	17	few	CASSVGRGNLGGSPLHF	TGTGCCAGCAGCGTAGGGAGGGGCAATTTGGGGGGTTCACCCCTCCACTTT
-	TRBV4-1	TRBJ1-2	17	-	CASSPPGPLRWIYGYTF	TGCGCCAGCAGCCCTCCCGGACCCCTGCGCTGGATCTATGGCTACACCTTC
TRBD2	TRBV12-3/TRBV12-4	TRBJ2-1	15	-	CASYLAGDPYNEQFF	TGTGCCAGCTACCTAGCGGGGGACCCCTACAATGAGCAGTTCTTC
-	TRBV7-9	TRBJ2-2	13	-	CASSLDVRGELFF	TGTGCCAGCAGCTTAGACGTCCGCGGGGAGCTGTTTTTT
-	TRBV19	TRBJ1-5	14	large	CASSPPGSGKPQHF	TGTGCCAGTAGTCCTCCGGGGTCGGGGAAGCCCCAGCATTTT
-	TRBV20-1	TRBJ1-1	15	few	CSAQGGSAKGTEAFF	TGCAGTGCTCAGGGAGGTTCAGCCAAGGGCACTGAAGCTTTCTTT
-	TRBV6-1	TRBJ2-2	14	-	CAGKAPRDAGELFF	TGTGCCGGGAAAGCCCCCCGAGACGCCGGGGAGCTGTTTTTT
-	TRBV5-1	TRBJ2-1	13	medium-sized	CASSLGYSDEQFF	TGCGCCAGCAGCTTGGGATATAGCGATGAGCAGTTCTTC
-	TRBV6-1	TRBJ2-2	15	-	CASSLIAVRTGELFF	TGTGCCAGCAGCCTTATAGCGGTTCGCACCGGGGAGCTGTTTTTT
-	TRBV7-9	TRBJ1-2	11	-	CASTIMGGYTF	TGTGCCAGCACCATCATGGGTGGCTACACCTTC
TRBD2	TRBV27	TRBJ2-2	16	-	CASSRTSGRAYGELFF	TGTGCCAGCAGCCGAACTAGCGGGAGGGCCTACGGGGAGCTGTTTTTT
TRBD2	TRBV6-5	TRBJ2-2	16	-	CASSSGLAGVAGELFF	TGTGCCAGCAGTTCCGGACTAGCGGGAGTTGCCGGGGAGCTGTTTTTT
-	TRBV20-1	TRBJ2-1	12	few	CSAPGVVNEQFF	TGCAGTGCCCCAGGGGTCGTCAATGAGCAGTTCTTC
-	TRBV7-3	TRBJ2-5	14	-	CASSPTGLQETQYF	TGTGCCAGCAGCCCAACGGGCCTCCAAGAGACCCAGTACTTC
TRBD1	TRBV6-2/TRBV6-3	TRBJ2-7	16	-	CASSPHRDRDIYEQYF	TGTGCCAGCAGTCCCCACCGGGACAGGGATATCTACGAGCAGTACTTC
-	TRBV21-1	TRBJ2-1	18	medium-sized	CASSKTSGSPSSYNEQFF	TGTGCCAGCAGCAAGACTAGCGGGAGCCCTAGCTCCTACAATGAGCAGTTCTTC
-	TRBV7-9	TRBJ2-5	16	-	CASSSNRDILAGTQYF	TGTGCCAGCAGCTCCAACCGGGACATCCTGGCTGGGACCCAGTACTTC
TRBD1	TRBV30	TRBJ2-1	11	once	CAWSLDRGPFF	TGTGCCTGGAGCCTGGACAGGGGGCCGTTCTTC
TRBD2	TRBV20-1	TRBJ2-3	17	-	CSASKRWGLAEGDTQYF	TGCAGTGCCTCGAAGAGATGGGGACTAGCGGAGGGGGATACGCAGTATTTT